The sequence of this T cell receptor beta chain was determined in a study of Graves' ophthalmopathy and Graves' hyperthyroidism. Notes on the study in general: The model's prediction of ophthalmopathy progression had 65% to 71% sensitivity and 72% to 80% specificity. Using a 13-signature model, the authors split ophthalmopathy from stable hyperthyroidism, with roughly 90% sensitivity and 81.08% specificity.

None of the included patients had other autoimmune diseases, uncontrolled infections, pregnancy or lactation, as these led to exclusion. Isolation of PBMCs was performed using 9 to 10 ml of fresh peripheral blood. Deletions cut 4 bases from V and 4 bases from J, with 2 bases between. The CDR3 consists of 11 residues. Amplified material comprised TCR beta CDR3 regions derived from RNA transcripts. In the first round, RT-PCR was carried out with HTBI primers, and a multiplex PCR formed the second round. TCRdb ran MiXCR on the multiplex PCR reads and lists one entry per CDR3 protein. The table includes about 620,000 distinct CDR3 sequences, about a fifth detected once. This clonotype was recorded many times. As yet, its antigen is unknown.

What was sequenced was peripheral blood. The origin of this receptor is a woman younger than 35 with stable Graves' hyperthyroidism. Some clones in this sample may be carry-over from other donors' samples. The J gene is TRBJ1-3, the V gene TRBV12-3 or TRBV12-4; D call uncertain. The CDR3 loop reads CASSWGNTIYF. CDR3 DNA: TGTGCCAGCAGTTGGGGAAACACCATATATTTT.